The T cell receptor beta chain under discussion was sequenced for a study of shared clonotypes between healthy human individuals. Study results and caveats: Sharing across a few donors was seen in 5% to 5.5% of naive CD4 clonotypes.

Only CD45RO-negative cells positively selected for CCR7 counted as naive CD8 cells, so terminally differentiated effector memory CD45RA+ cells were excluded. This clone was picked up one time. The antigen remains undetermined. The identical CDR3 is also encoded by other nucleotide sequences in the sample. The CDR3 covers 14 residues. V was cut by 1 base and J by 2 bases, with 5 bases left in between. The germline V gene has CDR1 LNHDA and CDR2 SQIVND (reference sequence). Measured with immunoSEQ multiplex PCR; TCRdb has only the in-frame clones, and not every one. The data hold roughly 600,000 clones, with roughly 98% observed a single time.

The receptor was derived from a man younger than 45 in good health. Sequencing was carried out using naive CD8+ T cells sorted from blood. This chain links TRBV19 with TRBJ2-2; D remains ambiguous. CDR3 bases: TGTGCCAGTAGTATAGGCAGTAACACCGGGGAGCTGTTTTTT. Its protein is CASSIGSNTGELFF.